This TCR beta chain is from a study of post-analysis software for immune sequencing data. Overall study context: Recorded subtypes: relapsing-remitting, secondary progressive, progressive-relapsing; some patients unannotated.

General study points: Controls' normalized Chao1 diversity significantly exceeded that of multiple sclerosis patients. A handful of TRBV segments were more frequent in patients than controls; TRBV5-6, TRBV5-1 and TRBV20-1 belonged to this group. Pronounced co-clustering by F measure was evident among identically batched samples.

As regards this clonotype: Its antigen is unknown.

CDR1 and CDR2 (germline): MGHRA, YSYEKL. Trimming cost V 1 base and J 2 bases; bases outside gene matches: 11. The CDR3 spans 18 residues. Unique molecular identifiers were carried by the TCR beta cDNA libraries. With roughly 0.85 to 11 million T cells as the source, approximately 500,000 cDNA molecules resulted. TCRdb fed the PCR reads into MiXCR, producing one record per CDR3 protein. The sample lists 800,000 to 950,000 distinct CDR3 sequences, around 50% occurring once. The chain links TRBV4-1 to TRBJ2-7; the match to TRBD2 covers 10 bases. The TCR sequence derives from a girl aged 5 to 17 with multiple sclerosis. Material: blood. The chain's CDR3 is CASSQVARGTSVTYEQYF. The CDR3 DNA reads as TGCGCCAGCAGCCAAGTGGCCCGCGGGACTAGCGTGACCTACGAGCAGTACTTC.